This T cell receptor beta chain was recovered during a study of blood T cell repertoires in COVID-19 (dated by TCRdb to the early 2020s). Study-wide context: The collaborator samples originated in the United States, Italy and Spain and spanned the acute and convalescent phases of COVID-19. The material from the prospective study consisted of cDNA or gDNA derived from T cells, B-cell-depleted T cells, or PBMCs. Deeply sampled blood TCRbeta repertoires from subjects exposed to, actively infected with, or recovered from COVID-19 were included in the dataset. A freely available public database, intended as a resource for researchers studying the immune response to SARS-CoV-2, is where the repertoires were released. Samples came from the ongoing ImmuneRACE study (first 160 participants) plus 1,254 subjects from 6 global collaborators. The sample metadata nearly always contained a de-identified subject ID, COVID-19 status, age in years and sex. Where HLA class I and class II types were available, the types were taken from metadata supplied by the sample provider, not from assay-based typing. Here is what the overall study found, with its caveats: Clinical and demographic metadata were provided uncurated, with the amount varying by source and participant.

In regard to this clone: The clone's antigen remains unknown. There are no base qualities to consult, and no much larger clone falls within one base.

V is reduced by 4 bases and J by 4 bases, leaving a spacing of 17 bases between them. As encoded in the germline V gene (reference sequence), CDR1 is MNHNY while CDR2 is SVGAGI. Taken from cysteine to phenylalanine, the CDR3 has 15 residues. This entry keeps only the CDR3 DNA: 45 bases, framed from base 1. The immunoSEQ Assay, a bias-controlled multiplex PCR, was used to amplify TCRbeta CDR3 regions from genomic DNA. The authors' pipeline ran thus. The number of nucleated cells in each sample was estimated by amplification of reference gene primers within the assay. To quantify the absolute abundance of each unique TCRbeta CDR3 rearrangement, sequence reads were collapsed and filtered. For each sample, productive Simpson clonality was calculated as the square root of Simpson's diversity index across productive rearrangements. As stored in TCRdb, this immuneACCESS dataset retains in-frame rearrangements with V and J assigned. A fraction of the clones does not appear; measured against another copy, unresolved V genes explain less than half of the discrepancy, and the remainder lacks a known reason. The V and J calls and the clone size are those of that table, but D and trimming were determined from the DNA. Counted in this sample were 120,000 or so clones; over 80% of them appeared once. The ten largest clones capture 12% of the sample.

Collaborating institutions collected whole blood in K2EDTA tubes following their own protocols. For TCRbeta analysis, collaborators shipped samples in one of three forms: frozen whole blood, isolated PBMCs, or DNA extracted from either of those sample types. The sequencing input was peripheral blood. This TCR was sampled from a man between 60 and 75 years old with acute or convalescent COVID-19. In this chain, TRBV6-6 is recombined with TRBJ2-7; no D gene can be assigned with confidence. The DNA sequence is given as TGTGCCAGCAGTTTTCCCGGAAGACTGTTGTACGAGCAGTACTTC. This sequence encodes CASSFPGRLLYEQYF.